This T cell receptor beta chain was found in a study of persistence of HIV-infected CD4 T cells. Study as a whole: A median of 8 years of suppressive ART preceded sampling.

V lost 2 bases, J lost 0 bases, and 3 bases stayed unmatched. Germline V gene lookup returns CDR1 KGHSH and CDR2 LQKENI. The CDR3 extends over 16 amino acids. The immunoSEQ assay was version 4, run in survey mode. TCRdb's table, derived via immunoSEQ multiplex PCR, lists solely in-frame clones and lacks some. The table shows about 33,000 clones, with 82% occurring only once. Stimulation used 10 ug/mL lysate from CMV-infected fibroblasts. Sorted nonresponding memory CD4+ T cells were CD40L-negative, CD69-negative, CD45RO-high. With respect to this clone: The antigen remains undetermined.

The receptor's source is an adult woman with HIV who was CMV-seropositive. V and J are TRBV18 and TRBJ2-7, with 11 bases fitting TRBD1. Here the sequenced sample was CD4+ T cells sorted from PBMCs after 18-hour stimulation, taken from a patient who received antiretroviral therapy. The CDR3 loop is CASSPGGTGGSYEQYF. The CDR3 bases are TGTGCCAGCTCACCAGGCGGGACAGGGGGCTCCTACGAGCAGTACTTC.